This T cell receptor beta chain stems from a study of blood T cell repertoires in COVID-19. Study details: Spain, Italy and the United States supplied samples that represented acute and convalescent COVID-19. From T cells, B-cell-depleted T cells, or PBMCs came the material, which was cDNA or gDNA.

Assay used: immunoSEQ multiplex PCR; TCRdb lists only in-frame clones, some missing. This table has some 100,000 clones, around 90% appearing once. The germline CDR1 and CDR2 sequences are SGHAT and FQNNGV. V dropped 1 base and J dropped 2; count of bases not matched to a gene: 2. The CDR3 has 14 amino acids. This chain uses TRBV11-2 with TRBJ2-7; 7 bases fit TRBD1. The source of this sequence is a human donor in a cohort sampled during active COVID-19. Sequences were obtained from peripheral blood. In nucleotides, the CDR3 is TGTGCCAGCAGCTTAGGGACAGGAACCTACGAGCAGTACTTC. This sequence encodes CASSLGTGTYEQYF.